Detailed here is one T cell receptor (beta chain). Its antigen is not identified. The sample comes from a study of monozygotic twins with inflammatory bowel disease. Study outcomes and limitations: Repertoire similarity did not differ between concordant and discordant twins, possibly owing to limited power.

With the 5' RACE reads reprocessed, TCRdb shows one record per CDR3 protein and no DNA. Listed are fewer than 550,000 distinct CDR3 sequences; 2% to 3% falls within the top ten. Material for sequencing was blood. This TCR was recovered from a human donor with ulcerative colitis or Crohn's disease, or a healthy co-twin of an affected twin (not recorded which).

The CDR3 reads CSAREWVASHTDTQYF. The rearrangement joins TRBV20-1 to TRBJ2-3; TCRdb's D call of TRBD2 is untestable without DNA. The CDR3 totals 16 residues. Germline CDR1 DFQATT, CDR2 SNEGSKA (reference sequence).